Shown below are 14 T cell receptor beta chains from a single sample sequenced in a study of sequential checkpoint blockade in melanoma. Treatment meaning: randomized to nivolumab then ipilimumab (arm A) or the reverse (arm B). Method: immunoSEQ multiplex PCR; TCRdb's copy keeps in-frame clones and lacks some. The table has 30,000 to 40,000 clones, about four fifths seen once. Source: CD8+ T cells sorted from blood (inferred from file names), taken from a patient given nivolumab and ipilimumab in sequence. All receptors come from a human donor with melanoma.

CDR3 DNA sequence: TGTGCCAGCAGTGACTACCCCCGGGACTACAGTAATGAGCAGTTCTTC. Its protein is CASSDYPRDYSNEQFF. The chain is built from TRBV6-4 and TRBJ2-1; TRBD2 matches 7 bases. The germline V gene has CDR1 MRHNA and CDR2 SNTAGT. With V trimmed by 1 base and J by 7 bases, 10 bases remained unmatched. The CDR3 runs to 16 residues.

This chain connects TRBV28 to TRBJ1-3; perhaps TRBD1 as D (6 bases). The germline V gene has CDR1 MDHEN and CDR2 SYDVKM. The CDR3 is 11 residues long. V lost 8 bases and J 8 bases, leaving 10 bases between the germline ends. CDR3 in DNA: TGTGCCAGCGGGCAGGGGCACACCATATATTTT. It codes for CASGQGHTIYF.

The V and J genes are TRBV5-1 and TRBJ1-1, with D tentatively TRBD1 (5 bases). The germline V gene has CDR1 SGHRS and CDR2 YFSETQ. Trimming cost V 3 bases and J 0 bases, with 15 bases left between them. The CDR3 contains 16 residues. In DNA, the CDR3 is TGCGCCAGCAGCTGGAAGACAGATAGCATGAACACTGAAGCTTTCTTT. It encodes CASSWKTDSMNTEAFF.

J is TRBJ2-1 and V is TRBV7-9; 9 bases are shared with TRBD2. Germline V lookup: CDR1 SEHNR, CDR2 FQNEAQ (reference sequence). This CDR3 is 15 amino acids long. V shed 5 bases and J 5 bases; nucleotides not matched to a gene: 7. The CDR3 coding sequence is TGTGCCAGCAGCACATATGCGGGAGGGAACAATGAGCAGTTCTTC. It specifies CASSTYAGGNNEQFF.

This sequence joins TRBV28 and TRBJ1-4; the D is unclear. This CDR3 has 15 amino acids. Germline V CDR1 and CDR2: MDHEN, SYDVKM. Deletions cut 8 bases from V and 0 bases from J, with 13 bases between. The CDR3 region is CASHTEAATNEKLFF. The CDR3, as DNA: TGTGCCAGCCACACCGAGGCAGCAACTAATGAAAAACTGTTTTTT.

V is TRBV4-1 and J is TRBJ1-6; possibly TRBD1 for D (6 bases). In germline, CDR1 is MGHRA, CDR2 YSYEKL. V lost 4 bases to trimming and J lost 2 bases, with 18 bases between them. CDR3 length equals 18 residues. The CDR3: CASSLPWRQGPYNSPLHF. Written as DNA, the CDR3 is TGCGCCAGCAGCCTCCCATGGCGGCAGGGGCCCTATAATTCACCCCTCCACTTT.

The chain has TRBV30 and TRBJ1-6; D is possibly TRBD1 (5 bases). The ends were cut back, 4 bases at V and 7 bases at J, with 11 bases in the middle. CDR1 GTSNPN and CDR2 SVGIG come from the germline V gene (reference sequence). This CDR3 comprises 13 residues. CDR3 sequence reads: CAWTAQGNSPLHF. CDR3 DNA: TGTGCCTGGACGGCGCAGGGAAATTCACCCCTCCACTTT.

The rearrangement uses TRBV30 and TRBJ2-3; 9 positions match TRBD1. The junction had 8 bases not matched to a gene; V was cut back by 8 bases and J by 5 bases. The CDR3 is 13 amino acids. The germline CDR1 and CDR2 sequences are GTSNPN and SVGIG (reference sequence). CDR3 coding DNA: TGTGCCGGTACAGGGGGCCAGGGAGATACGCAGTATTTT. Protein sequence: CAGTGGQGDTQYF.

The CDR3 DNA sequence: TGTGCCAGCAGTTTGGGACAGGGGTTCTACGAGCAGTACTTC. Amino acid sequence: CASSLGQGFYEQYF. The chain uses TRBV6-6 and TRBJ2-7, with 10 bases identical to TRBD1. The CDR3 is 14 amino acids. The V gene end was trimmed by 4 bases and the J gene end by 3 bases; junction bases not matched to a gene: 3. Germline-derived CDR1 and CDR2 are MNHNY and SVGAGI (reference sequence).

The rearrangement joins TRBV7-2 to TRBJ2-1; the D gene is possibly TRBD2 (6 bases). The ends were cut back, 0 bases at V and 3 bases at J, with 12 bases in the middle. CDR1 is SGHTA and CDR2 is FQGNSA in the germline V gene. CDR3 size: 16 residues. This CDR3 reads CASSLAPASDYNEQFF. As DNA, the CDR3 is TGTGCCAGCAGCTTAGCCCCAGCTAGCGACTACAATGAGCAGTTCTTC.

This chain links TRBV7-9 with TRBJ2-3; a weak D match, TRBD1 (6 bases). Germline V gene lookup returns CDR1 SEHNR and CDR2 FQNEAQ (reference sequence). The CDR3 has 15 amino acids. V was pared by 4 bases and J by 4 bases, with 15 bases between. The CDR3 coding sequence is TGTGCCAGCAGCTCCCCCAGGGGCCAGTCAGATACGCAGTATTTT. Translation: CASSSPRGQSDTQYF.

The chain employs TRBV4-1 and TRBJ2-1, with TRBD2 as a possible D gene (6 bases). Germline CDR1 is MGHRA and CDR2 is YSYEKL. Trimming left V 1 base short and J 9 bases short, with 7 bases between. The CDR3 sequence is 12 residues long. CDR3 loop: CASSQATSEQFF. The CDR3 DNA sequence: TGCGCCAGCAGCCAAGCGACTAGTGAGCAGTTCTTC.

Only one count was recorded for this clone. The chain uses TRBV5-1 and TRBJ2-7, with D possibly matching TRBD1 (6 bases). The V gene's germline CDR1 is SGHRS and CDR2 YFSETQ. V lost 0 bases, J lost 2 bases, and 9 bases lay in between. The CDR3 has 14 residues. The CDR3 sequence: CASSLAQGAYEQYF. CDR3 nucleotides: TGCGCCAGCAGCTTGGCACAGGGCGCCTACGAGCAGTACTTC. The whole variable domain, filled in from reference TRBV5-1 and TRBJ2-7, reads KAGVTQTPRYLIKTRGQQVTLSCSPISGHRSVSWYQQTPGQGLQFLFEYFSETQRNKGNFPGRFSGRQFSNSRSEMNVSTLELGDSALYLCASSLAQGAYEQYFGPGTRLTVT.

This chain uses TRBV28 with TRBJ2-7, with TRBD2 as a possible D gene (5 bases). V lost 2 bases and J 4 bases, leaving 15 bases between the germline ends. The CDR3 sequence is 15 residues long. Germline lookup yields CDR1 MDHEN and CDR2 SYDVKM. The CDR3 bases are TGTGCCAGCAGTTTAGGAGCGGAGACGGGTTACGAGCAGTACTTC. It specifies CASSLGAETGYEQYF.